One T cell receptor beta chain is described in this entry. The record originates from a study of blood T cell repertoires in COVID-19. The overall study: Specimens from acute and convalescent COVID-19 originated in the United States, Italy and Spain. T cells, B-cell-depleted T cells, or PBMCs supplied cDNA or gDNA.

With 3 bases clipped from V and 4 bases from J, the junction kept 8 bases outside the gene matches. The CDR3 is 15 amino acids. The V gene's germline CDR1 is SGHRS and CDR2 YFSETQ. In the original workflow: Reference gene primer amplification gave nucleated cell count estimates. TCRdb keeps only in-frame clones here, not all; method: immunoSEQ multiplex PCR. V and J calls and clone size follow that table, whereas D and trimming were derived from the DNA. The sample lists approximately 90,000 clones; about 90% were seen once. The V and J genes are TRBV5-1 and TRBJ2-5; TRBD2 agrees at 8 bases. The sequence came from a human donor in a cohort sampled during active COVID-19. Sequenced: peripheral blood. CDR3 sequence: CASSYTSGPIETQYF. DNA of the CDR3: TGCGCCAGCAGCTACACTAGCGGTCCCATAGAGACCCAGTACTTC.